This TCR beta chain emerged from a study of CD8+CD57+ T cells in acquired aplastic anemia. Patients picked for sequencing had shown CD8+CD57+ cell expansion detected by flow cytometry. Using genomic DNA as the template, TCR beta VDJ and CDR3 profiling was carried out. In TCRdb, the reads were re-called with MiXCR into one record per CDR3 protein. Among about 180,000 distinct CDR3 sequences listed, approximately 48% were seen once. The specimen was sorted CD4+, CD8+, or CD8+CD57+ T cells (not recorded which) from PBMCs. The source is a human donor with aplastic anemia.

CDR3 sequence: CASSLAAQGCANTGELFF. In nucleotides, the CDR3 is TGTGCCAGCAGCTTAGCGGCCCAGGGCTGTGCGAACACCGGGGAGCTGTTTTTT. The V and J genes are TRBV7-6 and TRBJ2-2; maybe TRBD1 (5 bases). The CDR3 extends over 18 amino acids. Germline V gene lookup returns CDR1 SGHVS and CDR2 FNYEAQ. V was shortened by 0 bases and J by 0 bases, with 14 bases between the two germline ends.